A single sample is the source of the 3 T cell receptor beta chains below, sequenced in a study of post-analysis software for immune sequencing data. Broader study findings: Patients showed TRBV5-6, TRBV5-1 and TRBV20-1 among roughly five TRBV segments more frequent than in controls.

TCR beta cDNA libraries had unique molecular identifiers. TCRdb reprocessed the PCR reads via MiXCR and lists one record per CDR3 protein. There are fewer than 850,000 distinct CDR3 sequences in the sample; roughly 30% occur only once, and roughly 0.53% lies in the top ten. These TCRs are of unknown antigen specificity. Sequencing input: blood. The origin of the receptors is a girl aged 5 to 17 with multiple sclerosis.

A note on this clonotype: The junction differs from germline at one of its ends, possibly a read error. V and J are TRBV5-1 and TRBJ1-6, with D unclear. Germline lookup yields CDR1 SGHRS and CDR2 YFSETQ. This CDR3 spans 16 amino acids. The CDR3 here is CASSPDPGKVNSPPHF. The CDR3 nucleotides read TGCGCCAGCAGCCCGGACCCGGGAAAAGTGAATTCACCCCCCCACTTT.

This clonotype was observed a few times. This CDR3 is CSARGTPSYNEQFF. DNA of the CDR3: TGCAGTGCGCGGGGAACGCCCTCCTACAATGAGCAGTTCTTC. The rearrangement joins TRBV20-1 to TRBJ2-1, with a possible D match to TRBD2 (6 bases). V gave up 6 bases and J gave up 0 bases, with 12 bases separating them. CDR3 length equals 14 residues. Germline V lookup: CDR1 DFQATT, CDR2 SNEGSKA (reference sequence).

This clonotype was seen only a few times. This rearrangement joins TRBV5-1 to TRBJ2-1, with D perhaps TRBD2 (6 bases). CDR1 SGHRS and CDR2 YFSETQ come from the germline V gene. V was pared by 0 bases and J by 7 bases, with 17 bases between. CDR3 length: 16 residues. The CDR3 sequence: CASSLDPLGGWNEQFF. The CDR3 region has the DNA TGCGCCAGCAGCTTGGACCCCCTCGGGGGTTGGAATGAGCAGTTCTTC.